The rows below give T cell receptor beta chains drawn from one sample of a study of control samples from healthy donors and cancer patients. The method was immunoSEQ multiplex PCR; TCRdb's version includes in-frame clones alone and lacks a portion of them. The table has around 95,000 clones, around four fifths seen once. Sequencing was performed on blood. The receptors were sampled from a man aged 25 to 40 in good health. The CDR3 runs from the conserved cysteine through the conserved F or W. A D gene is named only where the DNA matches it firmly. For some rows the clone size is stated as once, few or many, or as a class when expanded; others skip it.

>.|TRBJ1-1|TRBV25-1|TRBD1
TGTGCCAGCAGTGAAACCAGGGGGTGGGGGGCGCCCACTGAAGCTTTCTTT
CASSETRGWGAPTEAFF
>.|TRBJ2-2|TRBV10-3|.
TGTGCCATCAGTGAGTCGGGCGGAAACACCGGGGAGCTGTTTTTT
CAISESGGNTGELFF
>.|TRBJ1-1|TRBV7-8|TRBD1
TGTGCCAGCAGCTCCTCAGGGGGCGACACTGAAGCTTTCTTT
CASSSSGGDTEAFF
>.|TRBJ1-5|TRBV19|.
TGTGCTCCCCAGGGGACACCGTATAGCAATCAGCCCCAGCATTTT
CAPQGTPYSNQPQHF
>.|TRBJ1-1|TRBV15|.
TGCGCCACCAGCAAGGAGGGGAACACTGAAGCTTTCTTT
CATSKEGNTEAFF
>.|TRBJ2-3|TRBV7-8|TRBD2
TGTGCCAGCAGCTTATTCGGGACTAGCGGGGGGGAAGATACGCAGTATTTT
CASSLFGTSGGEDTQYF
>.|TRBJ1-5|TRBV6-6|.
TGTGCCAGCAGCACGCTGGGGACCGATCAGCCCCAGCATTTT
CASSTLGTDQPQHF
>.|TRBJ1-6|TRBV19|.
TGTGCCAGTAGTATAGCTGGCAGGGGCGCCTATAATTCACCCCTCCACTTT
CASSIAGRGAYNSPLHF
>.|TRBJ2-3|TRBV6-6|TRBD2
TGTGCCAGCAGTTACAGCGGGGGTAGCGGCACAGATACGCAGTATTTT
CASSYSGGSGTDTQYF
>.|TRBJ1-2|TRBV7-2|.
TGTGCCAGCAGCCGGCAGGGGTCCTATGGCTACACCTTC
CASSRQGSYGYTF
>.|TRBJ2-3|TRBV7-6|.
TGTGCCAGCAGCCCACATCGGGGGGATACGCAGTATTTT
CASSPHRGDTQYF
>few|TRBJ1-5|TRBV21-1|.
TGTGCCAGCAGCAAAAAGGGCGGAGGGGGCCGGAATCAGCCCCAGCATTTT
CASSKKGGGGRNQPQHF
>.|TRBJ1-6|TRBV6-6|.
TGTGCCAGCAGTTACTCAGGCCCTAACTCACCCCTCCACTTT
CASSYSGPNSPLHF